Each of the 17 T cell receptor beta chains below was sequenced from the same sample in a study of T cells in Graves' hyperthyroidism and ophthalmopathy. RNA transcripts served as the template for amplifying TCR beta CDR3 regions. A set of HTBI primers served as the primers for a first-round RT-PCR of the TCR CDR3. MiXCR was run by TCRdb on the multiplex PCR reads, yielding one entry per CDR3 protein. The sample carries about 400,000 distinct CDR3 sequences, under 15% recorded once. The sequencing input was blood. These TCRs come from a woman in her thirties with Graves' hyperthyroidism.

V usage is TRBV19 and J usage is TRBJ2-7; D is undetermined. The CDR3 length is 14 residues. V lost 7 bases and J lost 6, with 19 bases in between. Germline V gene data show CDR1 as LNHDA and CDR2 as SQIVND (reference sequence). CDR3 sequence reads: CASKTGPSSREQYF. The DNA for the CDR3 is TGTGCCAGTAAAACCGGGCCCTCTTCCCGCGAGCAGTACTTC.

There are a few counts of this clonotype. This chain uses TRBV2 with TRBJ2-3, with D possibly being TRBD2 (7 bases). The V end was cut by 5 bases, the J end by 6 bases, with 18 bases between. Germline values: CDR1 SNHLY, CDR2 FYNNEI. The CDR3 has 15 amino acids. CDR3 residues: CASSMVGGGGDTQYF. The CDR3 region has the DNA TGTGCCAGCAGTATGGTGGGGGGGGGCGGGGATACGCAGTATTTT.

This clonotype turned up a few times. This rearrangement joins TRBV30 to TRBJ2-7; D is possibly TRBD1 (5 bases). Germline V gene lookup returns CDR1 GTSNPN and CDR2 SVGIG (reference sequence). Deletions cut 3 bases from V and 4 bases from J, with 10 bases between. This CDR3 comprises 12 residues. This CDR3 reads CAWRQDVYEQYF. The CDR3 coding sequence is TGTGCCTGGAGACAGGACGTTTACGAGCAGTACTTC.

This clonotype was seen more than once but under ten times. The rearrangement uses TRBV6-8 and TRBJ2-7; the match to TRBD2 covers 8 bases. CDR3 size: 15 residues. Germline V CDR1 and CDR2: MNHGY, SAAAGT. The V segment lost 5 bases and the J segment 2 bases; nucleotides outside the gene matches: 8. The CDR3 is CASSVLAELTYEQYF. The CDR3 DNA sequence: TGTGCCAGCAGTGTACTAGCGGAACTAACCTACGAGCAGTACTTC.

V usage is TRBV20-1 and J usage is TRBJ2-7; TRBD1 might be the D (6 bases). CDR3 size: 11 residues. Germline loops: CDR1 DFQATT, CDR2 SNEGSKA (reference sequence). V lost 8 bases to trimming and J lost 1 base, with 9 bases between them. CDR3 in amino acids: CSFQGSYEQYF. DNA for the CDR3: TGCAGTTTCCAGGGGTCCTACGAGCAGTACTTC.

This clonotype was found a few times. J is TRBJ2-7 and V is TRBV5-1, with 8 bases aligning to TRBD2. J lost 7 bases, V lost 2 bases, and 8 bases had no gene match. Germline CDR1 and CDR2: SGHRS and YFSETQ. The CDR3 runs to 14 residues. The CDR3 nucleotides read TGCGCCAGCAGCTTTATAGCGGGATTCGATGAGCAGTACTTC. It encodes CASSFIAGFDEQYF. Variable domain in full (rest from reference TRBV5-1 and TRBJ2-7): KAGVTQTPRYLIKTRGQQVTLSCSPISGHRSVSWYQQTPGQGLQFLFEYFSETQRNKGNFPGRFSGRQFSNSRSEMNVSTLELGDSALYLCASSFIAGFDEQYFGPGTRLTVT.

This clonotype was detected many times. The rearrangement joins TRBV18 to TRBJ2-3; TRBD1 matches at 7 bases. CDR3 length: 15 residues. V lost 0 bases to trimming and J lost 5 bases; unmatched junction nucleotides: 5. Germline CDR1 and CDR2: KGHSH and LQKENI. CDR3 coding DNA: TGTGCCAGCTCACCACCGGAGAACAGGGGAGATACGCAGTATTTT. Encoded protein: CASSPPENRGDTQYF.

In this sample, this clonotype turned up a few times. This rearrangement joins TRBV5-1 to TRBJ2-7; 9 bases align to TRBD2. V gave up 4 bases and J gave up 2 bases; unmatched junction bases: 13. Germline values: CDR1 SGHRS, CDR2 YFSETQ. This CDR3 contains 17 residues. This CDR3 is CASSIRSSGTEPYEQYF. The DNA of the CDR3 is TGCGCCAGCAGCATCCGATCTAGCGGGACGGAACCCTACGAGCAGTACTTC.

This clonotype appeared a few times. The CDR3 nucleotides read TGCAGCGGCGGGAGGCGCTCCTACAATGAGCAGTTCTTC. It specifies CSGGRRSYNEQFF. The chain has TRBV29-1 and TRBJ2-1; 8 nucleotides line up with TRBD2. This CDR3 is 13 amino acids long. Per germline, CDR1 SQVTM and CDR2 ANQGSEA. V was pared by 7 bases and J by 0 bases, with 2 bases of the junction left unmatched.

This clonotype was counted at least ten times. The chain links TRBV9 to TRBJ1-1; D remains ambiguous. This CDR3 has 13 amino acids. Trimming removed 4 bases from V and 0 bases from J, with 7 bases in between. Germline lookup yields CDR1 SGDLS and CDR2 YYNGEE. CDR3 sequence (DNA): TGTGCCAGCAGCCCTCATATGAACACTGAAGCTTTCTTT. Translated, it gives CASSPHMNTEAFF.

This chain joins TRBV25-1 and TRBJ2-7; D unclear. Per germline, CDR1 MGHDK and CDR2 SYGVNS. Trimming took off 5 bases at V and 2 bases at J, with 13 bases between the two ends. This CDR3 comprises 14 residues. CDR3 residues: CASSLPRRAYEQYF. The CDR3 region has the DNA TGTGCCAGCAGTTTGCCTCGACGGGCCTACGAGCAGTACTTC.

This clonotype was detected ten times or more. The chain has TRBV7-9 and TRBJ2-3; the match to TRBD2 covers 8 bases. The CDR3 is 15 amino acids. Germline V CDR1 and CDR2: SEHNR, FQNEAQ (reference sequence). V lost 4 bases to trimming and J lost 3 bases; unmatched junction nucleotides: 6. DNA of the CDR3: TGTGCCAGCAGCTCAAAGCGGGAGTTGACAGATACGCAGTATTTT. Amino acids: CASSSKRELTDTQYF. The variable domain in full, completed from reference TRBV7-9 and TRBJ2-3, reads DTGVSQNPRHKITKRGQNVTFRCDPISEHNRLYWYRQTLGQGPEFLTYFQNEAQLEKSRLLSDRFSAERPKGSFSTLEIQRTEQGDSAMYLCASSSKRELTDTQYFGPGTRLTVL.

As for this clonotype: A much larger clone lies one base from this, so it may be a read error. The rearrangement joins TRBV12-3 or TRBV12-4 to TRBJ2-7; D call uncertain. The CDR3 sequence is 14 residues long. V was cut by 7 bases and J by 5 bases, with 18 bases left in between. The CDR3 sequence is CASNTSPLTNEQYF. The CDR3 region has the DNA TGTGCCAGCAACACATCCCCCCTTACCAACGAGCAGTACTTC.

J is TRBJ2-3 and V is TRBV6-9; 8 bases map to TRBD2. V dropped 3 bases and J dropped 4; count of bases not matched to a gene: 9. This CDR3 is built from 16 residues. The germline gives CDR1 MNHGY, CDR2 SVAAGI. In DNA form, the CDR3 reads TGTGCCAGCAGTTACCCCGTAGCGGGAAACGCAGATACGCAGTATTTT. Amino acids: CASSYPVAGNADTQYF.

The chain uses TRBV16 and TRBJ2-5, with 7 bases that match TRBD1. Germline trimming cut 2 bases from V and 2 bases from J; bases unmatched to any gene: 11. This CDR3 spans 17 amino acids. Germline V gene data show CDR1 as KGHSY and CDR2 as FQNENV. The chain's CDR3 is CASSQAPDRAVQETQYF. The CDR3 region has the DNA TGTGCCAGCAGCCAAGCCCCCGACAGGGCTGTTCAAGAGACCCAGTACTTC.

This clonotype was counted between two and nine times. V and J are TRBV6-1 and TRBJ2-2; the match to TRBD2 covers 7 bases. Losses at the gene ends were 1 base for V and 7 bases for J; bases not matched to a gene: 6. The CDR3 sequence is 15 residues long. The V gene's germline CDR1 is MNHNS and CDR2 SASEGT. CDR3 amino acids: CASSEEGGLGGELFF. The CDR3 DNA follows: TGTGCCAGCAGTGAAGAGGGAGGGCTTGGCGGGGAGCTGTTTTTT.

This clonotype was seen repeatedly, ten times or more. The chain carries TRBV12-3 or TRBV12-4 and TRBJ1-6, with D possibly being TRBD1 (5 bases). This CDR3 spans 14 amino acids. Trimming took 10 bases from V and 7 from J, leaving 17 bases between them. The CDR3 protein is CATRRAGRNSPLHF. The CDR3 nucleotides are TGTGCCACCCGGAGAGCAGGGAGAAATTCACCCCTCCACTTT.